This TCR beta chain derives from a study of T cell responses to AZD1222 COVID-19 vaccine. The CDR3 extends over 14 amino acids. The V end lost 2 bases, the J end lost 7 bases, and 14 bases lay between the germline ends. Per germline, CDR1 MNHEY and CDR2 SVGAGI. Here immunoSEQ multiplex PCR was the method, and the copy in TCRdb shows in-frame clones only, minus some. The data contain nearly 110,000 clones, about 92% of them singletons. The sequences come from peripheral blood, collected 28 days after the second AZD1222 dose. The J gene is TRBJ1-2, the V gene TRBV6-5; no firm D call. The clonotype was recovered from an adult who received the AZD1222 COVID-19 vaccine. CDR3 loop: CASSYRRPFLGYTF. In DNA, the CDR3 is TGTGCCAGCAGTTACAGGAGACCGTTCCTTGGCTACACCTTC.